These T cell receptor beta chains were read from a single sample in a study of CD8+ T cells in alopecia areata. Profiling relied on immunoSEQ multiplex PCR, and the TCRdb table lists in-frame clones only, not all of them. The profile shows approximately 170,000 clones, around 60% of them singletons. Sequences were derived from CD4+ T cells sorted from blood, sampled at week 4, from a patient treated with tofacitinib. The receptors originated from a human donor with alopecia areata. CDR3s include the opening cysteine and the closing phenylalanine or tryptophan. D genes are given only for firm matches. The size field is filled for only some rows; it gives once, few, many or a size class.

>TRBJ2-2|.|14|TRBV11-2|.
TGTGCCAGCAGCCACCTAGGAAGCACCGGGGAGCTGTTTTTT
CASSHLGSTGELFF
>TRBJ1-5|few|14|TRBV7-2|.
TGTGCCAGCAGCCAGGCAGGGGCCCGGCAGCCCCAGCATTTT
CASSQAGARQPQHF
>TRBJ2-1|few|9|TRBV29-1|.
TGCAGCGTCGGGATTGAGCAGTTCTTC
CSVGIEQFF
>TRBJ2-7|.|13|TRBV30|TRBD1
TGTGCCTGGGACAGGGACAGGGCCTACGAGCAGTACTTC
CAWDRDRAYEQYF
>TRBJ2-3|.|17|TRBV5-1|TRBD2
TGCGCCAGCAGCACTGACGTAAGCGGGAGGGCCGGCGATACGCAGTATTTT
CASSTDVSGRAGDTQYF
>TRBJ1-2|.|13|TRBV30|.
TGTGCCTGGAGACTCGGACACAACTATGGCTACACCTTC
CAWRLGHNYGYTF
>TRBJ1-4|many|15|TRBV28|.
TGTGCCAGCAGTCCCGGGGATTGGACTAATGAAAAACTGTTTTTT
CASSPGDWTNEKLFF
>TRBJ2-3|.|13|TRBV29-1|.
TGCAGCGTTGAATTTAGGGGGGTTGGTACGCAGTATTTT
CSVEFRGVGTQYF
>TRBJ2-7|.|17|TRBV7-2|.
TGTGCCAGCAGCTTAGCCGGCTCCTCGGGGGCACTATACGAGCAGTACTTC
CASSLAGSSGALYEQYF
>TRBJ1-1|.|11|TRBV29-1|.
TGCAGCGTTGAACCCCCCGCTGAAGCTTTCTTT
CSVEPPAEAFF
>TRBJ2-7|.|13|TRBV18|.
TGTGCCAGCTCCCTACAGGGAGGGACCGAGCAGTACTTC
CASSLQGGTEQYF
>TRBJ2-1|.|13|TRBV30|TRBD2
TGTGCCTGGAGTGTGAGGGAGGGAAATGAGCAGTTCTTC
CAWSVREGNEQFF
>TRBJ2-1|.|16|TRBV6-5|.
TGTGCCAGCAGTTACTTCGGAGGGGGGGGGCAAAACATTCAGTTCTTC
CASSYFGGGGQNIQFF
>TRBJ2-3|.|17|TRBV4-2|.
TGTGCCAGCAGCCAAGAAATTCTCGTAGCTGGCACAGATACGCAGTATTTT
CASSQEILVAGTDTQYF
>TRBJ1-5|few|13|TRBV29-1|.
TGCAGCGTTGTTACGGGGGGTAATCAGCCCCAGCATTTT
CSVVTGGNQPQHF
>TRBJ1-1|.|14|TRBV15|.
TGTGCCACCAGCAGAGAGGCCTCGGTAGGGGAAGCTTTCTTT
CATSREASVGEAFF
>TRBJ2-5|.|14|TRBV29-1|TRBD2
TGCAGCGGCAAGAGACTAGCGAAAGAAGAGACCCAGTACTTC
CSGKRLAKEETQYF
>TRBJ2-1|.|14|TRBV5-8|.
TGTGCCAGCAGCGGGGGACACAGCTACAATGAGCAGTTCTTC
CASSGGHSYNEQFF
>TRBJ2-7|.|13|TRBV19|.
TGTGCCAGTAGCATACGGCGGGGTTTCGAGCAGTACTTC
CASSIRRGFEQYF
>TRBJ1-2|.|14|TRBV29-1|.
TGCAGCGTTGAAGATTATAAAGCAAACTATGGCTACACCTTC
CSVEDYKANYGYTF
>TRBJ1-2|once|10|TRBV20-1|.
TGCAGGACAAACAGGGACGGCTACACCTTC
CRTNRDGYTF